This T cell receptor (beta chain) was observed in a study of shared clonotypes between healthy human individuals. The assay ran at deep level. Method: immunoSEQ multiplex PCR; TCRdb's copy keeps in-frame clones and lacks some. The sample lists some 2 million clones, 90% to 95% seen once, with roughly 0.13% in the top ten. What was sequenced was naive CD4+ T cells sorted from blood. Subset defined: CD45RA+ positively selected. This TCR came from a man in his late teens or twenties in good health.

CDR3 protein: CASSVQGTGEQYF. The CDR3 DNA follows: TGTGCCAGCAGCGTCCAGGGCACGGGCGAGCAGTACTTC. This chain connects TRBV9 to TRBJ2-7; D is perhaps TRBD1 (5 bases). The V end was cut by 2 bases, the J end by 6 bases, with 12 bases between. This CDR3 has 13 amino acids. Germline loops: CDR1 SGDLS, CDR2 YYNGEE.